The present T cell receptor (beta chain) was sequenced within a study of early T cells in non-severe SARS-CoV-2 infection. For the study at large: Sequenced material consisted of bulk RNA (from unsorted whole blood), and chains were unpaired.

Trimming took off 3 bases at V and 4 bases at J, with 11 bases between the two ends. Per the germline V gene, CDR1 is SGHNT and CDR2 is YYREEE (reference sequence). CDR3 length equals 13 residues. Notes on this clonotype: What it recognizes is unknown.

Individual cDNA molecules each received unique molecular identifiers attached to them. TCRdb processed the 5' RACE reads anew with MiXCR; each CDR3 protein has one entry. Here the sample spans 50,000 to 65,000 distinct CDR3 sequences, around 7.7% being singletons. General observations from the study: VDJdb matching favored anti-spike CD8 responses, missing private and CD4 specificities.

This chain joins TRBV5-4 and TRBJ2-7; D gene ambiguous. The TCR was taken from an adult who was a healthcare worker with PCR-confirmed SARS-CoV-2 infection or an uninfected control (not recorded which). The sample in question was whole blood, obtained at baseline. CDR3 DNA sequence: TGTGCCAGCAGCTCAGACTGGCAGTACGAGCAGTACTTC. Protein sequence: CASSSDWQYEQYF.